A single sample is the source of the 15 T cell receptor beta chains below, sequenced in a study of monozygotic twins with cystic fibrosis. Produced via immunoSEQ multiplex PCR; TCRdb's table is partial and in-frame only. The sample has 30,000 to 35,000 clones, roughly 90% seen once. Sequenced input: blood. These receptors all stem from a girl aged 2 to 10 with cystic fibrosis.

The V gene is TRBV7-2, the J gene TRBJ2-7; TRBD1 might be the D (6 bases). Trimming removed 5 bases at V and 0 bases at J, with 11 bases between. Germline V gives CDR1 SGHTA, CDR2 FQGNSA. The CDR3 contains 14 residues. This chain's CDR3 is CASSRGGSSYEQYF. The CDR3 bases are TGTGCCAGCAGCCGAGGGGGTAGCTCCTACGAGCAGTACTTC.

This rearrangement joins TRBV7-6 to TRBJ1-5, with TRBD1 matching over 10 bases. The trim removed 0 bases at V and 5 bases at J, leaving 1 base unmatched. The CDR3 is 15 amino acids. Germline V gives CDR1 SGHVS, CDR2 FNYEAQ. Here the CDR3 reads CASSLAGTGDQPQHF. The CDR3 coding sequence is TGTGCCAGCAGCTTAGCAGGGACAGGGGATCAGCCCCAGCATTTT.

The rearrangement uses TRBV5-1 and TRBJ2-7; 7 bases map to TRBD1. Germline V lookup: CDR1 SGHRS, CDR2 YFSETQ. V trimming: 4 bases; J trimming: 0 bases; junction bases outside the gene matches: 7. The CDR3 runs 15 residues. CDR3 in amino acids: CASSISRDSSYEQYF. The CDR3 region has the DNA TGCGCCAGCAGCATTTCCCGGGACAGCTCCTACGAGCAGTACTTC.

This chain links TRBV10-2 with TRBJ2-7; D gene unclear. This CDR3 is built from 11 residues. With 3 bases removed from V and 13 bases from J, the gap between germline ends came to 13 bases. Germline CDR1 and CDR2: WSHSY and SAAADI. DNA of the CDR3: TGCGCCAGCAGTGAACAGACCCTGGTCTACTTC. Its protein product is CASSEQTLVYF.

The rearrangement joins TRBV16 to TRBJ1-3, with D unresolved. Per the germline V gene, CDR1 is KGHSY and CDR2 is FQNENV. Trimming took off 0 bases at V and 2 bases at J, with 11 bases between the two ends. This CDR3 comprises 16 residues. The CDR3 DNA sequence: TGTGCCAGCAGCCAATCGGTCACCGGAACTGGAAACACCATATATTTT. This sequence encodes CASSQSVTGTGNTIYF. Looking up the rest from reference TRBV16 and TRBJ1-3 gives the full variable domain: GEEVAQTPKHLVRGEGQKAKLYCAPIKGHSYVFWYQQVLKNEFKFLISFQNENVFDETGMPKERFSAKCLPNSPCSLEIQATKLEDSAVYFCASSQSVTGTGNTIYFGEGSWLTVV.

This clone was detected a few times. The chain has TRBV30 and TRBJ1-1; D gene uncertain. Germline CDR1 is GTSNPN and CDR2 is SVGIG (reference sequence). Trimming took off 5 bases at V and 1 base at J, with 8 bases between the two ends. The CDR3 loop spans 12 amino acids. The DNA for the CDR3 is TGTGCCTGGGGACCGAAGAACACTGAAGCTTTCTTT. Protein: CAWGPKNTEAFF.

The J gene is TRBJ2-1, the V gene TRBV30; D remains unclear. Between the trimmed V and J ends, which lost 1 base and 2 bases, there was a span of 12 bases. Germline CDR1 is GTSNPN and CDR2 is SVGIG (reference sequence). The CDR3 spans 15 residues. CDR3 region: CAWSARTLTYNEQFF. The CDR3 nucleotides read TGTGCCTGGAGTGCCCGAACGTTAACCTACAATGAGCAGTTCTTC.

The chain links TRBV5-1 to TRBJ2-7; D is tentatively TRBD1 or TRBD2 (6 bases each). The CDR3 runs 14 residues. CDR1 and CDR2 from the germline V gene are SGHRS and YFSETQ. Trimming removed 6 bases from V and 2 bases from J, with 15 bases in between. The CDR3 spells CASMLGGRPYEQYF. The CDR3 nucleotides read TGCGCCAGCATGCTAGGGGGGAGACCCTACGAGCAGTACTTC. Based on the CDR3 plus reference TRBV5-1 and TRBJ2-7, the full variable domain is KAGVTQTPRYLIKTRGQQVTLSCSPISGHRSVSWYQQTPGQGLQFLFEYFSETQRNKGNFPGRFSGRQFSNSRSEMNVSTLELGDSALYLCASMLGGRPYEQYFGPGTRLTVT.

This chain joins TRBV9 and TRBJ1-2, with D unresolved. V was shortened by 0 bases and J by 11 bases, with 8 bases between the two germline ends. This CDR3 has 11 residues. Germline V gene sequence: CDR1 SGDLS, CDR2 YYNGEE. As DNA, the CDR3 is TGTGCCAGCAGCGTAGCGGGCCAATACACCTTC. This encodes CASSVAGQYTF.

This chain links TRBV4-2 with TRBJ2-7; D perhaps matches TRBD2 (5 bases). Germline V gene lookup returns CDR1 LGHNA and CDR2 YNFKEQ. The CDR3 has 14 amino acids. V dropped 6 bases and J dropped 0 bases, with 12 bases sitting between them. The CDR3 spells CASSRTGNSYEQYF. CDR3 DNA: TGTGCCAGCAGTCGAACGGGGAACTCCTACGAGCAGTACTTC.

The chain carries TRBV6-5 and TRBJ2-5; 7 bases match TRBD1. CDR1 MNHEY and CDR2 SVGAGI come from the germline V gene. The CDR3 is 15 residues long. V was clipped by 4 bases and J by 1 base; unmatched bases: 6. The CDR3 here is CASSSTTGAQETQYF. The DNA for the CDR3 is TGTGCCAGCAGTTCCACAACAGGGGCCCAAGAGACCCAGTACTTC.

The V call is TRBV2, the J call TRBJ1-5; D gene unclear. Trimming shortened V by 8 bases and J by 4 bases, and 12 bases separated the two germline ends. CDR1 and CDR2 from the germline V gene are SNHLY and FYNNEI. The CDR3 is 13 residues long. The CDR3 sequence is CASGVVENQPQHF. CDR3 nucleotide sequence: TGTGCCAGCGGAGTGGTAGAAAATCAGCCCCAGCATTTT.

The rearrangement uses TRBV5-1 and TRBJ2-7; tentative D call: TRBD2 (7 bases). This CDR3 region has 16 residues. Germline assignment: CDR1 SGHRS and CDR2 YFSETQ. Trimming took 3 bases from V and 0 from J, leaving 16 bases between them. In DNA, the CDR3 is TGCGCCAGCAGCTCCTTGGGGAGGGGGACCTCCTACGAGCAGTACTTC. Translation: CASSSLGRGTSYEQYF.

CDR3: CALSGGGVSYEQYF. The DNA for the CDR3 is TGTGCCTTATCAGGGGGTGGGGTCTCCTACGAGCAGTACTTC. The chain joins TRBV30 to TRBJ2-7; TRBD1 matches 7 bases. The germline gives CDR1 GTSNPN, CDR2 SVGIG (reference sequence). The CDR3 runs to 14 residues. Germline trimming cut 7 bases from V and 0 bases from J; bases unmatched to any gene: 9. Full variable domain (missing parts from reference TRBV30 and TRBJ2-7): SQTIHQWPATLVQPVGSPLSLECTVEGTSNPNLYWYRQAAGRGLQLLFYSVGIGQISSEVPQNLSASRPQDRQFILSSKKLLLSDSGFYLCALSGGGVSYEQYFGPGTRLTVT.

The V call is TRBV7-2, the J call TRBJ2-7; 7 nucleotides align to TRBD2. V trimming: 4 bases; J trimming: 5 bases; junction bases outside the gene matches: 11. Germline CDR1 reads SGHTA; CDR2 reads FQGNSA. The CDR3 is made up of 15 amino acids. CDR3 bases: TGTGCCAGCAGCTCTCACGGGAGGAGGATCCACGAGCAGTACTTC. Translating gives CASSSHGRRIHEQYF.